This T cell receptor (beta chain) was recorded in a study of blood T cell repertoires in COVID-19. Study information: The analysed material was cDNA or gDNA that came from T cells, B-cell-depleted T cells, or PBMCs.

Germline lookup yields CDR1 GTSNPN and CDR2 SVGIG (reference sequence). The CDR3 consists of 13 residues. Trimming shortened V by 5 bases and J by 5 bases, and 13 bases separated the two germline ends. Original processing notes: Amplifying reference gene primers gave estimates of nucleated cell counts. Libraries were prepared by immunoSEQ multiplex PCR; TCRdb keeps only in-frame clonotypes and omits some of them. V, J and clone size were drawn from that table, and D and trimming were deduced from the DNA. The sample carries 40,000 to 50,000 clones, around 83% recorded once. The TCR was taken from a woman aged 45-65 years who had recovered from COVID-19. The sample taken for sequencing was PBMCs or T cells enriched from blood (not recorded which). The chain employs TRBV30 and TRBJ1-5; unclear D gene. CDR3 nucleotide sequence: TGTGCCTGGCGAAGATTTGTAGATCAGCCCCAGCATTTT. Amino acid sequence: CAWRRFVDQPQHF.